The rows below give T cell receptor beta chains drawn from one sample of a study of T cell changes during pregnancy in multiple sclerosis. Some clones are missing from TCRdb's copy, which holds only in-frame ones; the method was immunoSEQ multiplex PCR. The sample records tens of thousands of clones, about 92% being singletons. The source material was CD4+ T cells from peripheral blood mononuclear cells, sampled in the third trimester of pregnancy. The receptors derive from a female donor with multiple sclerosis, enrolled in a pregnancy study. The CDR3 runs from the conserved cysteine through the conserved F or W. The D gene is left open where the match is weak. Only some rows state a clone size, as once, few, many or a class for expanded clones.

clone_size d_call j_call v_call cdr3_aa cdr3_nt
. TRBD1 TRBJ2-1 TRBV7-2 CASSLDRVSYNEQFF TGTGCCAGCAGCCTAGACAGGGTCTCCTACAATGAGCAGTTCTTC
. . TRBJ2-5 TRBV6-6 CASSSRGGVETQYF TGTGCCAGCAGTTCCCGAGGGGGTGTGGAGACCCAGTACTTC
. . TRBJ1-1 TRBV11-2 CASSFGTGGPEAFF TGTGCCAGCAGCTTTGGGACTGGAGGGCCTGAAGCTTTCTTT
. TRBD1 TRBJ2-3 TRBV9 CASSEGQGVNTDTQYF TGTGCCAGCAGCGAAGGACAGGGGGTGAACACAGATACGCAGTATTTT
few . TRBJ2-2 TRBV5-1 CASSLLTGGTGELFF TGCGCCAGCAGCTTGCTTACCGGTGGCACCGGGGAGCTGTTTTTT
. TRBD1 TRBJ1-6 TRBV19 CASSFTGQGNSPLHF TGTGCCAGTAGCTTCACGGGACAGGGCAATTCACCCCTCCACTTT
. . TRBJ2-7 TRBV21-1 CASSAALREDYF TGTGCCAGCAGCGCAGCGCTGCGGGAGGATTACTTC
. . TRBJ1-4 TRBV29-1 CSVRASGEKLFF TGCAGCGTACGGGCGTCGGGGGAAAAACTGTTTTTT
. . TRBJ1-4 TRBV5-8 CASSPWEGMGEKLFF TGTGCCAGCAGCCCCTGGGAGGGGATGGGCGAAAAACTGTTTTTT
. . TRBJ1-2 TRBV19 CASSIDRLRGYTF TGTGCCAGTAGTATCGACCGACTACGGGGCTACACCTTC
once . TRBJ1-2 TRBV6-6 CASSPTGPGSYGYTF TGTGCCAGCAGTCCGACAGGCCCAGGCTCCTATGGCTACACCTTC
. . TRBJ2-1 TRBV2 CASRRDSEQFF TGTGCCAGCAGAAGGGACTCCGAGCAGTTCTTC
. . TRBJ1-4 TRBV4-2 CASSQGSTGATNEKLFF TGTGCCAGCAGCCAAGGTTCGACGGGAGCAACTAATGAAAAACTGTTTTTT
. TRBD2 TRBJ2-3 TRBV5-1 CASRPDGGGSDTQYF TGCGCCAGCAGACCCGACGGGGGGGGTTCGGATACGCAGTATTTT
. TRBD1 TRBJ2-6 TRBV5-1 CASSLRQGPGANVLTF TGCGCCAGCAGCCTCCGACAGGGGCCTGGGGCCAACGTCCTGACTTTC
once . TRBJ1-2 TRBV6-1 CASFEWNYGYTF TGTGCCAGCTTCGAGTGGAACTACGGCTACACCTTC
. . TRBJ1-4 TRBV18 CASSPTTTNEKLFF TGTGCCAGCTCACCAACAACAACTAATGAAAAACTGTTTTTT
. . TRBJ1-5 TRBV5-5 CASSLGSSGNQPQHF TGTGCCAGCAGCTTGGGGAGCTCGGGGAATCAGCCCCAGCATTTT
. TRBD1 TRBJ2-1 TRBV6-1 CASSGGTGDSNEQFF TGTGCCAGCAGTGGTGGGACAGGGGATTCGAATGAGCAGTTCTTC
. . TRBJ1-2 TRBV2 CASSVAGYGYTF TGTGCCAGCAGTGTTGCGGGCTATGGCTACACCTTC
. TRBD1 TRBJ2-2 TRBV7-3 CASSLTGGTGELFF TGTGCCAGCAGCTTGACAGGGGGGACCGGGGAGCTGTTTTTT
. TRBD2 TRBJ2-7 TRBV4-2 CASSLSGVRNEQYF TGTGCCAGCAGCCTTAGCGGGGTTAGGAACGAGCAGTACTTC
. TRBD2 TRBJ2-3 TRBV19 CASSPRTSGRASDTQYF TGTGCCAGTAGTCCGCGGACTAGCGGGAGGGCATCAGATACGCAGTATTTT
. TRBD2 TRBJ2-3 TRBV7-3 CASSLTSGGSDTQYF TGTGCCAGCAGCTTAACTAGCGGGGGGTCAGATACGCAGTATTTT
. . TRBJ2-5 TRBV5-4 CASSFGGPGRLETQYF TGTGCCAGCAGCTTCGGGGGGCCAGGTCGTTTAGAGACCCAGTACTTC
once . TRBJ2-2 TRBV19 CASRVGQYTGELFF TGTGCCAGTAGGGTCGGACAGTACACCGGGGAGCTGTTTTTT
. . TRBJ2-1 TRBV6-4 CASSDSTLGAKGEQFF TGTGCCAGCAGTGACTCCACCCTGGGGGCCAAGGGGGAGCAGTTCTTC
. TRBD1 TRBJ2-1 TRBV5-1 CASSLAVTGLNEQFF TGCGCCAGCAGCTTGGCTGTGACAGGGTTGAATGAGCAGTTCTTC
. . TRBJ2-1 TRBV27 CASSQQGYYNEQFF TGTGCCAGCAGTCAACAGGGTTACTACAATGAGCAGTTCTTC
once TRBD2 TRBJ2-7 TRBV7-9 CASSLGTAGASPYEQYF TGTGCCAGCAGCTTAGGCACAGCGGGGGCCTCCCCCTACGAGCAGTACTTC
. . TRBJ1-1 TRBV6-5 CASSYSLGGVNTEAFF TGTGCCAGCAGTTACTCTCTGGGGGGGGTGAACACTGAAGCTTTCTTT
. . TRBJ1-1 TRBV19 CASRHRGKDTEAFF TGTGCCAGCCGGCATCGCGGGAAGGACACTGAAGCTTTCTTT
once TRBD2 TRBJ2-5 TRBV6-5 CASSYVSGRGGETQYF TGTGCCAGCAGTTACGTGAGCGGGAGAGGAGGAGAGACCCAGTACTTC
. . TRBJ1-2 TRBV7-9 CASSSRKGVANYGYTF TGTGCCAGCAGCTCCAGAAAGGGAGTAGCTAACTATGGCTACACCTTC
. . TRBJ1-1 TRBV6-5 CASSYPSQGNTEAFF TGTGCCAGCAGTTACCCATCTCAGGGGAACACTGAAGCTTTCTTT
. . TRBJ2-3 TRBV7-3 CASSPSQMADTQYF TGTGCCAGCAGCCCTAGCCAAATGGCAGATACGCAGTATTTT
. TRBD1 TRBJ2-4 TRBV7-9 CASSEGQIAKNIQYF TGTGCCAGCAGCGAGGGACAGATAGCCAAAAACATTCAGTACTTC
. TRBD2 TRBJ2-7 TRBV7-9 CASSYSGGPYEQYF TGTGCCAGCAGCTATAGCGGGGGACCTTACGAGCAGTACTTC
. . TRBJ2-1 TRBV19 CASSILAYPNEQFF TGTGCCAGTAGTATACTAGCATACCCCAATGAGCAGTTCTTC
. . TRBJ1-2 TRBV10-2 CASSDVRRGNYGYTF TGCGCCAGCAGTGACGTCAGGCGCGGGAACTATGGCTACACCTTC
. TRBD1 TRBJ1-2 TRBV5-1 CASSTGQGRGYGYTF TGCGCCAGCAGCACAGGACAGGGGAGAGGCTATGGCTACACCTTC
. . TRBJ1-5 TRBV19 CASSINIQPQHF TGTGCCAGTAGTATAAACATTCAGCCCCAGCATTTT
. . TRBJ1-5 TRBV2 CASSLSSNQPQHF TGTGCCAGCAGCTTATCTAGCAATCAGCCCCAGCATTTT
. TRBD2 TRBJ2-3 TRBV15 CATSPRLAGGTTQYF TGTGCCACCAGCCCTAGACTAGCGGGAGGCACTACGCAGTATTTT
. TRBD2 TRBJ2-1 TRBV11-1 CASSLAGTSGRAEQFF TGTGCCAGCAGCTTAGCCGGGACTAGCGGGAGGGCTGAGCAGTTCTTC
. . TRBJ1-1 TRBV7-3 CASSARENTEAFF TGTGCCAGCAGCGCGAGGGAGAACACTGAAGCTTTCTTT
. TRBD1 TRBJ1-2 TRBV7-8 CASSFGQGRYGYTF TGTGCCAGCAGCTTCGGACAGGGAAGATATGGCTACACCTTC
. . TRBJ2-1 TRBV4-3 CASSLGGGGYYNEQFF TGCGCCAGCAGCCTGGGTGGCGGGGGCTATTACAATGAGCAGTTCTTC
. TRBD1 TRBJ1-1 TRBV10-3 CATTSGGSDTEAFF TGTGCCACAACCTCAGGGGGCTCGGACACTGAAGCTTTCTTT
. . TRBJ2-1 TRBV9 CASSSQVGFYNEQFF TGTGCCAGCAGCTCCCAGGTCGGTTTCTACAATGAGCAGTTCTTC
. TRBD2 TRBJ2-1 TRBV28 CASRGAGLLLDNEQFF TGTGCCAGCAGGGGAGCGGGATTACTTTTGGACAATGAGCAGTTCTTC